This paragraph covers one T cell receptor beta chain sequence. Here immunoSEQ multiplex PCR was the method, and the copy in TCRdb shows in-frame clones only, minus some. The table has 500,000 or so clones, around 95% seen once. The CDR3 length is 15 residues. In germline, CDR1 is MNHNS, CDR2 SASEGT. V was clipped by 11 bases and J by 5 bases; unmatched bases: 8. This specimen comes from a study of shared clonotypes between healthy human individuals. Overall study context: A couple of women and a few men aged 18 to 49 made up the donors. Three plates each covered CD4 naive and memory; CD8 naive two, CD8 memory one.

Sequencing was done on a sample of naive CD4+ T cells sorted from blood. Documented subset: CD45RA+ positively selected. J is TRBJ2-2 and V is TRBV6-1, with 13 bases fitting TRBD2. The TCR was taken from a woman in her thirties in good health. CDR3 sequence: CAGKTTSGRTGELFF. In nucleotides, the CDR3 is TGTGCCGGAAAGACGACTAGCGGGAGGACCGGGGAGCTGTTTTTT.